The T cell receptor beta chain described here comes from a study of radiotherapy plus CTLA-4 blockade in lung cancer. Turning to the study itself: Among enrolled patients, approximately 18% responded and around 30% achieved disease control.

Patients had chemo-refractory metastatic non-small-cell lung cancer and received focal radiation plus CTLA-4 blockade that used ipilimumab. Study results and limitations: The study found tumor-derived TCR clones expanded in blood after radiotherapy plus ipilimumab. Response, reportedly, was best predicted by interferon-beta along with early blood T cell clone dynamics.

This CDR3 is 20 amino acids long. Germline loops: CDR1 SNHLY, CDR2 FYNNEI. V lost 6 bases to trimming and J lost 3 bases; unmatched junction nucleotides: 25. Method: immunoSEQ multiplex PCR; TCRdb's copy keeps in-frame clones and lacks some. The table includes about 82,000 clones, around 72% detected once. This clone has only a few counts. Its target is unknown. Here the sequenced sample was peripheral blood, taken from a patient treated with radiotherapy plus ipilimumab. The origin of this receptor is a human donor with non-small cell lung cancer that progressed on radiotherapy plus ipilimumab. The chain employs TRBV2 and TRBJ1-1; TRBD1 matches at 7 bases. The CDR3 reads CASRDNTGTVKIPRDTEAFF. The CDR3 nucleotides read TGTGCCAGCAGAGATAACACTGGGACAGTTAAAATCCCTAGGGACACTGAAGCTTTCTTT.